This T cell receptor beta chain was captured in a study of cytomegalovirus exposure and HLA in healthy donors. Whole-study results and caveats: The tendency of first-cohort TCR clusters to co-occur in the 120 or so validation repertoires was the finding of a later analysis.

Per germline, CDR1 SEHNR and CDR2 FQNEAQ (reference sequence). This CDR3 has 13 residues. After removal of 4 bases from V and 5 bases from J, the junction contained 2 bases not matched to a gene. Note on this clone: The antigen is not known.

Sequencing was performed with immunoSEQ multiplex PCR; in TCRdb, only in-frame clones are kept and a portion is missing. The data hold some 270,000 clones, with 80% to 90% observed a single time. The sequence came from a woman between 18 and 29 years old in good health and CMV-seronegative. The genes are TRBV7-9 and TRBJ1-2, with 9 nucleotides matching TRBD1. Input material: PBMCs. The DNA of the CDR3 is TGTGCCAGCAGCTGGGACAGGGATTATGGCTACACCTTC. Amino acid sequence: CASSWDRDYGYTF.